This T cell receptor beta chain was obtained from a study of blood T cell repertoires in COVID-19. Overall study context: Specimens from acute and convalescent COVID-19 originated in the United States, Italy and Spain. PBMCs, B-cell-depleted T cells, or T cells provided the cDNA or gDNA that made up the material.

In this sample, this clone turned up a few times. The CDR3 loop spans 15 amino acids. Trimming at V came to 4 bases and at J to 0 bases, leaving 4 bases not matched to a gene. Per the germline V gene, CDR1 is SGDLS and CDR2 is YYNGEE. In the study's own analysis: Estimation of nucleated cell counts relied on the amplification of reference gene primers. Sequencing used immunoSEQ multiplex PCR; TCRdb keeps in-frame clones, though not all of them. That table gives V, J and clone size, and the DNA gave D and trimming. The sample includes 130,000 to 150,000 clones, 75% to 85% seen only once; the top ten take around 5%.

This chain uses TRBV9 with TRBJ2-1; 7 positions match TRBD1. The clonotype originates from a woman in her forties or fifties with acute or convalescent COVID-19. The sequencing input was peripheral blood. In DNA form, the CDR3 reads TGTGCCAGCAGCACGGGACAGAGCTCCTACAATGAGCAGTTCTTC. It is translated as CASSTGQSSYNEQFF.